One TCR beta chain is described in this entry. Which antigen it targets is not known. Base qualities are not recorded, but no much larger clone differs from it by a single base. This sample also contains other DNA sequences that code for the same CDR3. Using the deep immunoSEQ assay, TCR CDR3 regions were amplified from genomic DNA by multiplex PCR. For each cell subset, the extracted genomic DNA was distributed evenly across all wells of several immunoSEQ 96-well plates, and each plate served as one replicate. For sorted subsets, about 0.2 ug genomic DNA, equal to 30,000 to 35,000 T cell genomes, was loaded into each replicate PCR. Purified libraries were quantified with a Qubit 3.0 fluorometer, sized on a Bioanalyzer 2100, and re-quantified with the KAPA Library Quantification kit. A separate single-read 150-cycle Illumina NextSeq 550 flow cell was used to sequence each immunoSEQ 96-well plate. As for how the authors treated the data: The immunoSEQ output contained only junctional sequences without quality scores, so filtering could not match that applied to full-length reads. To assign V/J genes and CDR3, sequences were annotated against IMGT germline references using PyIR, a Python wrapper for IgBLAST v1.9. Reads with weak V/J assignments (E-value above 1e-6), missing CDR3, stop codons, out-of-frame junctions, or ambiguous translated residues were removed. V3J clonotypes were defined by identical inferred V gene, J gene, and CDR3 amino acid sequence. The percentage overlap between two repertoires was calculated by dividing the number of shared unique clonotypes by the size of the smaller repertoire. RTK rarefaction, the Chao1 estimator, and Recon v2.1 estimates of unobserved clonotypes were used to assess repertoire richness. Generation probabilities were computed with OLGA for all TCRbeta clonotypes obtained by the gDNA method from several donors. The table was pulled from immuneACCESS by TCRdb, which kept in-frame rearrangements only. Such tables lose some clones; where checked, under half of the loss comes from unresolved V genes, and the rest has no known cause. V and J calls and clone size are copied from that table; D and trimming were computed from the DNA. The sample records hundreds of thousands of clones, about 98% of which are singletons. In total, the top ten clones hold less than 0.35% of the sample.

From the germline V gene, CDR1 is LGHNA and CDR2 is YSLEER. The germline ends are 11 bases apart after V is trimmed by 0 bases and J by 2 bases. The CDR3, from cysteine to phenylalanine, totals 15 residues. The DNA shown is the 45-base CDR3, in frame from base 1. The source of the sample is a study of shared clonotypes between healthy human individuals (dated by TCRdb to the early 2020s). About the study as a whole: A couple of women and a few men aged 18 to 49 years were included in the cohort. For each donor, three plates each were used for CD4 naive and CD4 memory, two plates were used for CD8 naive, and one plate was used for CD8 memory. To estimate repertoire size and how much clonotypes are shared between individuals, the study performed deep sequencing of blood TCR repertoires from roughly five healthy adults. To increase sequencing depth and limit assay-specific biases, TCR repertoire library preparation and sequencing were carried out by different laboratories using diverse techniques. Per donor, leukapheresis produced somewhere between about 0.9 and 9.5 billion PBMCs.

For the CD8 naive samples, CD45RO-negative cells were positively selected for CCR7, yielding a CD45RA+CCR7+ population from which TemRA cells were excluded. Donors were healthy HIV-negative adults with no recently reported acute infections or vaccinations. All donors were Caucasian adults living in Nashville, Tennessee, USA. After blood collection by leukapheresis, PBMCs were isolated using Ficoll-Histopaque density gradient centrifugation and then cryopreserved in the vapor phase of liquid nitrogen. Analytical flow cytometry was used to check the purity and quantity of each magnetically sorted T cell population. Genomic DNA was isolated from each sorted fraction and quantified by UV absorbance on a Nanodrop 2000c. On the study overall, not on this receptor specifically: Based on pairwise subsampling, the degree of clonotype sharing among donors was expected to be affected by sequencing depth. Rarefaction of sorted-subset datasets indicated incomplete sequencing despite the large sequencing depth. Sampling was restricted to blood, and TCR repertoires in tissues likely differ from the TCR repertoires found in blood. Approximately 4.8% of naive CD4, around 3.5% of naive CD8, around 2.3% of memory CD4, and 0.4% of memory CD8 clonotypes were shared across four donors. Naive subsets generally had larger estimated clonotype richness than memory subsets. Because the study included only a small number of donors, the genetic and exposure-history diversity represented was limited. Higher generation probabilities were observed for clonotypes shared by all four sorted-subset donors than for non-shared clonotypes.

Sequenced sample: naive CD8+ T cells sorted from blood. The sample's cell subset or site label is to be understood as: CD45RA+CCR7+. This sequence originates from a man aged 30 to 45 in good health. Recombination connected TRBV4-3 to TRBJ2-7, with the D gene not confidently named. The CDR3 reads as follows: CASSQDRAGPYEQYF. The nucleotide sequence reads as follows: TGCGCCAGCAGCCAAGATCGAGCCGGCCCCTACGAGCAGTACTTC.